The next 25 T cell receptor beta chains were all read from a single sample in a study of T cells in Graves' hyperthyroidism and ophthalmopathy. RNA transcripts served as the template for amplifying TCR beta CDR3 regions. TCR CDR3 regions were first amplified by RT-PCR with HTBI primers. In TCRdb, the multiplex PCR reads were re-called with MiXCR into one record per CDR3 protein. The sample carries 350,000 to 400,000 distinct CDR3 sequences, 15% recorded once. Sample: blood. The receptor set was obtained from a woman under 40 with Graves' hyperthyroidism.

Concerning this clonotype: This could be a read error, since a much larger clone is one nucleotide away. This sequence joins TRBV6-1 and TRBJ2-1, with D unclear. The CDR3 covers 13 residues. Germline values: CDR1 MNHNS, CDR2 SASEGT. V was trimmed by 7 bases and J by 10 bases, leaving 17 bases between them. CDR3: CASTLSFGREQFF. For the CDR3, the DNA is TGTGCCAGCACCCTTAGCTTCGGACGCGAGCAGTTCTTC.

In this sample, this clonotype turned up many times. V usage is TRBV28 and J usage is TRBJ2-7, with 7 bases aligning to TRBD2. J gave up 6 bases and V 6 bases, and 11 bases lay outside the gene matches. Germline loops: CDR1 MDHEN, CDR2 SYDVKM. This CDR3 contains 14 residues. The CDR3 DNA reads as TGTGCCAGCAGACGGACTAGGTCGGTGTTCGAGCAGTACTTC. Translation gives CASRRTRSVFEQYF.

This clonotype was counted between two and nine times. The J gene is TRBJ2-1, the V gene TRBV24-1, with unresolved D. CDR1 KGHDR and CDR2 SFDVKD come from the germline V gene. This CDR3 contains 13 residues. Trimming cost V 3 bases and J 6 bases, with 8 bases left between them. The CDR3 bases are TGTGCCACCAGTGATCCCTCCCTCAATGAGCAGTTCTTC. It translates to CATSDPSLNEQFF.

This clonotype was detected ten times or more. The V gene is TRBV7-2, the J gene TRBJ2-7; D not resolved. CDR3 length equals 14 residues. Germline assignment: CDR1 SGHTA and CDR2 FQGNSA. V was clipped by 1 base and J by 4 bases, with 11 bases between them. Written as DNA, the CDR3 is TGTGCCAGCAGCTTAGGTCTGTCGGTTTACGAGCAGTACTTC. Encoded protein: CASSLGLSVYEQYF.

The V call is TRBV20-1, the J call TRBJ2-7; D is ambiguous. Germline assignment: CDR1 DFQATT and CDR2 SNEGSKA (reference sequence). CDR3 length: 12 residues. The V end was cut by 1 base, the J end by 3 bases, with 7 bases between. The DNA of the CDR3 is TGCAGTGCTAGAGGGGCTTACTACGAGCAGTACTTC. Its translation: CSARGAYYEQYF.

Notes on this clonotype: The germline gene is not matched at one end of the junction; a read error may be the cause. CDR3 sequence: CASSYDSGSYEQFF. DNA of the CDR3: TGTGCTAGCAGCTACGATAGCGGGAGTTATGAGCAGTTCTTC. This chain uses TRBV7-7 with TRBJ2-1; TRBD2 aligns across 9 bases. Looked up from germline, CDR1 is SSHAT and CDR2 is FNYEAQ (reference sequence). CDR3 length: 14 residues.

This sequence joins TRBV11-3 and TRBJ2-6, with D tentatively TRBD1 (5 bases). From germline, CDR1 is SGHNT and CDR2 YENEEA. The CDR3 is made up of 15 amino acids. V was trimmed by 5 bases and J by 0 bases, leaving 8 bases between them. The CDR3 region has the DNA TGTGCCAGCAGCCCCAGGGACTCTGGGGCCAACGTCCTGACTTTC. It specifies CASSPRDSGANVLTF.

The sample holds many counts of this clonotype. CDR3 in DNA: TGTGCCAGCTCACCGTCCGATAATTCACCCCTCCACTTT. Protein: CASSPSDNSPLHF. The chain carries TRBV18 and TRBJ1-6; D not certain. Trimming took 3 bases from V and 5 from J, leaving 5 bases between them. CDR1 and CDR2 from the germline V gene are KGHSH and LQKENI. This CDR3 spans 13 amino acids. The whole variable domain, remainder taken from reference TRBV18 and TRBJ1-6, is NAGVMQNPRHLVRRRGQEARLRCSPMKGHSHVYWYRQLPEEGLKFMVYLQKENIIDESGMPKERFSAEFPKEGPSILRIQQVVRGDSAAYFCASSPSDNSPLHFGNGTRLTVT.

The V call is TRBV14, the J call TRBJ2-1; 7 bases fit TRBD2. The CDR3 covers 17 residues. V dropped 1 base and J dropped 3; count of bases not matched to a gene: 9. Germline V gene lookup returns CDR1 SGHDN and CDR2 FVKESK. The CDR3 region has the DNA TGTGCCAGCAGCCAAGCGGGGCCGGGACTAATCTACAATGAGCAGTTCTTC. Its translation is CASSQAGPGLIYNEQFF. Looking up the rest from reference TRBV14 and TRBJ2-1 gives the full variable domain: EAGVTQFPSHSVIEKGQTVTLRCDPISGHDNLYWYRRVMGKEIKFLLHFVKESKQDESGMPNNRFLAERTGGTYSTLKVQPAELEDSGVYFCASSQAGPGLIYNEQFFGPGTRLTVL.

V gene TRBV10-3 combines with J gene TRBJ2-3; 8 bases map to TRBD2. Trimming at V came to 6 bases and at J to 2 bases, leaving 4 bases not matched to a gene. The CDR3 consists of 14 residues. Germline CDR1 ENHRY, CDR2 SYGVKD. The CDR3 loop is CAIRAGVDTDTQYF. The CDR3 nucleotides are TGTGCCATCAGAGCGGGAGTAGACACAGATACGCAGTATTTT.

There are a few counts of this clonotype. This rearrangement joins TRBV19 to TRBJ1-5; 9 bases are shared with TRBD1. V shed 7 bases, J shed 5 bases, and the junction held 9 bases outside the gene matches. The CDR3 spans 15 residues. Germline V lookup: CDR1 LNHDA, CDR2 SQIVND (reference sequence). The DNA of the CDR3 is TGTGCCAGTAAAGTGGACAGGGGCTGGGATCAGCCCCAGCATTTT. Translating it yields CASKVDRGWDQPQHF.

The J gene is TRBJ1-5, the V gene TRBV20-1; D perhaps matches TRBD1 (6 bases). With 0 bases removed from V and 4 bases from J, the gap between germline ends came to 13 bases. Germline values: CDR1 DFQATT, CDR2 SNEGSKA (reference sequence). The CDR3 extends over 15 amino acids. The CDR3 DNA is TGCAGTGCTAGAGATGGGTTTAGGGGGAATCAGCCCCAGCATTTT. Translating it yields CSARDGFRGNQPQHF.

This clonotype showed up many times. This chain joins TRBV20-1 and TRBJ2-1, with D tentatively TRBD2 (5 bases). This CDR3 is 11 amino acids long. V lost 8 bases and J 5 bases, leaving 10 bases between the germline ends. Germline loops: CDR1 DFQATT, CDR2 SNEGSKA (reference sequence). CDR3 protein: CSRLRDNEQFF. CDR3 in DNA: TGCAGTAGACTGAGGGACAATGAGCAGTTCTTC.

Notes on this clonotype: A read error may account for a junction end that differs from germline. The gene calls are TRBV19 and TRBJ2-1; D is possibly TRBD2 (5 bases). Germline V lookup: CDR1 LNHDA, CDR2 SQIVND (reference sequence). The CDR3 is 14 amino acids. CDR3 loop: CAGSEDFLYNEQFF. The CDR3 DNA reads as TGTGCCGGTAGTGAGGACTTTTTGTACAATGAGCAGTTCTTC.

In its sample, this clonotype was seen a few times. The chain uses TRBV18 and TRBJ2-1; no clear D gene. CDR3 length: 15 residues. Trimming removed 0 bases from V and 6 bases from J, with 12 bases in between. From germline, CDR1 is KGHSH and CDR2 LQKENI. CDR3 amino acids: CASSPPGSDGNEQFF. DNA for the CDR3: TGTGCCAGCTCACCACCGGGATCCGACGGCAATGAGCAGTTCTTC.

This clonotype was seen many times. The chain recombines TRBV7-2 with TRBJ2-1, with D unclear. Per the germline V gene, CDR1 is SGHTA and CDR2 is FQGNSA. The CDR3 sequence is 13 residues long. Trimming cost V 5 bases and J 10 bases, with 15 bases left between them. Here the CDR3 DNA reads TGTGCCAGCAGCCCCGCCGGTCTGGGGGAGCAGTTCTTC. Protein sequence: CASSPAGLGEQFF.

The chain combines TRBV19 with TRBJ2-3; the D call may be TRBD1 or TRBD2 (5 bases each). The germline CDR1 and CDR2 sequences are LNHDA and SQIVND (reference sequence). Between the trimmed V and J ends, which lost 5 bases and 0 bases, there was a span of 15 bases. The CDR3 is 16 residues long. DNA of the CDR3: TGTGCCAGTAGTGCTTCCGGGACGGCAAGCACAGATACGCAGTATTTT. This sequence encodes CASSASGTASTDTQYF.

The chain combines TRBV7-9 with TRBJ1-5; D gene unclear. This CDR3 contains 14 residues. The germline gives CDR1 SEHNR, CDR2 FQNEAQ (reference sequence). V lost 5 bases to trimming and J lost 0 bases, with 8 bases between them. CDR3 bases: TGTGCCAGCAGCCTCACCAATAGCAATCAGCCCCAGCATTTT. As protein: CASSLTNSNQPQHF. The full variable domain, in which reference TRBV7-9 and TRBJ1-5 provide the parts outside the CDR3, is DTGVSQNPRHKITKRGQNVTFRCDPISEHNRLYWYRQTLGQGPEFLTYFQNEAQLEKSRLLSDRFSAERPKGSFSTLEIQRTEQGDSAMYLCASSLTNSNQPQHFGDGTRLSIL.

The CDR3 sequence: CASSTNFVTGTGSSYNSPLHF. DNA for the CDR3: TGTGCCAGCAGTACAAACTTCGTCACCGGGACAGGGAGCTCCTATAATTCACCCCTCCACTTT. The gene calls are TRBV27 and TRBJ1-6; 9 bases match TRBD1. V lost 5 bases and J lost 0; bases outside the gene matches: 17. The V gene's germline CDR1 is MNHEY and CDR2 SMNVEV (reference sequence). The length of the CDR3 is 21 residues.

V is TRBV19 and J is TRBJ2-5, with unresolved D. Germline V lookup: CDR1 LNHDA, CDR2 SQIVND (reference sequence). The CDR3 is made up of 14 amino acids. V lost 3 bases and J 1 base, leaving 9 bases between the germline ends. The CDR3 DNA reads as TGTGCCAGTAGTATGTCTTTTAGCCAAGAGACCCAGTACTTC. Translating it yields CASSMSFSQETQYF.

The table lists this clonotype with many counts. V usage is TRBV10-1 and J usage is TRBJ2-3; 8 nucleotides agree with TRBD1. With V trimmed by 3 bases and J by 4 bases, 6 bases remained unmatched. This CDR3 contains 15 residues. The germline V gene encodes CDR1 WNHNN and CDR2 SYGVQD (reference sequence). CDR3 residues: CASSDSDRGPDTQYF. Here the CDR3 DNA reads TGCGCCAGCAGTGACAGCGACAGGGGACCAGATACGCAGTATTTT.

This clonotype has only a few counts. The chain recombines TRBV5-1 with TRBJ2-1; 7 bases are shared with TRBD2. The CDR3 runs to 15 residues. Germline-derived CDR1 and CDR2 are SGHRS and YFSETQ. The junction had 4 bases not matched to a gene; V was cut back by 0 bases and J by 4 bases. CDR3 in DNA: TGCGCCAGCAGCTTGGAGGGAGGGCTTTACAATGAGCAGTTCTTC. It encodes CASSLEGGLYNEQFF.

This chain joins TRBV7-9 and TRBJ2-7; TRBD2 is a possible D gene (5 bases). Trimming stripped 1 base from V and 3 bases from J, with 10 bases between. There are 14 residues in the CDR3. CDR1 is SEHNR, CDR2 FQNEAQ, per germline (reference sequence). The CDR3 loop reads CASSLENRDYEQYF. As DNA, the CDR3 is TGTGCCAGCAGCTTAGAAAACCGGGACTACGAGCAGTACTTC.

The rearrangement joins TRBV6-5 to TRBJ2-7, with TRBD1 matching over 7 bases. V lost 2 bases and J lost 5; bases outside the gene matches: 3. Germline V gives CDR1 MNHEY, CDR2 SVGAGI. The CDR3 has 13 amino acids. The CDR3 bases are TGTGCCAGCAGTTACGACAGGGACCACGAGCAGTACTTC. Translation gives CASSYDRDHEQYF.

This clonotype was detected many times. The chain has TRBV30 and TRBJ2-7; D remains ambiguous. Germline CDR1 reads GTSNPN; CDR2 reads SVGIG (reference sequence). The CDR3 loop spans 11 amino acids. The V gene lost 3 bases and the J gene lost 5 bases, with 8 bases spanning the gap. CDR3 sequence: CAWSLHDEQYF. The CDR3 nucleotides are TGTGCCTGGAGCCTACATGACGAGCAGTACTTC.